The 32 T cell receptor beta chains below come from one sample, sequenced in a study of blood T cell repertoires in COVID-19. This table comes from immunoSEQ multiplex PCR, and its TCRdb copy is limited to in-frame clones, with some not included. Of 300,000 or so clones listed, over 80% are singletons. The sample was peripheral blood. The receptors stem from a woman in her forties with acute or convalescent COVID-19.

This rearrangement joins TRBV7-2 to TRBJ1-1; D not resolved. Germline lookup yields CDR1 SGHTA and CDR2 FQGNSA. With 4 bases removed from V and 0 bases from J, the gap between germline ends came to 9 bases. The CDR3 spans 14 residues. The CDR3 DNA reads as TGTGCCAGCAGCTACCAGGTTATGAACACTGAAGCTTTCTTT. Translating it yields CASSYQVMNTEAFF. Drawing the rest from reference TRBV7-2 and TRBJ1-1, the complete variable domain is GAGVSQSPSNKVTEKGKDVELRCDPISGHTALYWYRQSLGQGLEFLIYFQGNSAPDKSGLPSDRFSAERTGGSVSTLTIQRTQQEDSAVYLCASSYQVMNTEAFFGQGTRLTVV.

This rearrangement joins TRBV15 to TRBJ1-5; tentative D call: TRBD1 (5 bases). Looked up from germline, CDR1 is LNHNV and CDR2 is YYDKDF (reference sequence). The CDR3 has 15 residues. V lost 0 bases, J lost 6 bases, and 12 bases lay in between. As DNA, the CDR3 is TGTGCCACCAGCAGAGATAAAGGGGTGGGTCAGCCCCAGCATTTT. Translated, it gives CATSRDKGVGQPQHF. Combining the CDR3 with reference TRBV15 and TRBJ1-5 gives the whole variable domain DAMVIQNPRYQVTQFGKPVTLSCSQTLNHNVMYWYQQKSSQAPKLLFHYYDKDFNNEADTPDNFQSRRPNTSFCFLDIRSPGLGDTAMYLCATSRDKGVGQPQHFGDGTRLSIL.

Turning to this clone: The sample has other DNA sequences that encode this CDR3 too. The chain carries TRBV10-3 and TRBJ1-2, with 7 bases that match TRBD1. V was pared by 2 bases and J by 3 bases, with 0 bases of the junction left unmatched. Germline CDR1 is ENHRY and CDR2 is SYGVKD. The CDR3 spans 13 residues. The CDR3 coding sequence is TGTGCCATCAGTGAGCAGGGGGACTATGGCTACACCTTC. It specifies CAISEQGDYGYTF.

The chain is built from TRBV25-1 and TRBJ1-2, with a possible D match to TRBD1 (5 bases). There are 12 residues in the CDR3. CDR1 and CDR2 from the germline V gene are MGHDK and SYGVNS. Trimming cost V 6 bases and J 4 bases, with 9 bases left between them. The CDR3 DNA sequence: TGTGCCAGCAGGACAGAGAGCTATGGCTACACCTTC. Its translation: CASRTESYGYTF.

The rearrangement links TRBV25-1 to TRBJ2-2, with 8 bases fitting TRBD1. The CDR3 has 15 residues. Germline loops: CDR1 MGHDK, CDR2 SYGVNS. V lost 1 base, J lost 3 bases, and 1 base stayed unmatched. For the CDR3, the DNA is TGTGCCAGCAGTGAATGGGGACAGGACACCGGGGAGCTGTTTTTT. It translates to CASSEWGQDTGELFF.

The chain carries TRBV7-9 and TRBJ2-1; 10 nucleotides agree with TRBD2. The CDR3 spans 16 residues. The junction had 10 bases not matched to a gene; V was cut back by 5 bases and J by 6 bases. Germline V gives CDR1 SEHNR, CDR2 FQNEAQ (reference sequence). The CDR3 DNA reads TGTGCCAGCAGCGGCGGACGGACTAGCGGAGGCAATGAGCAGTTCTTC. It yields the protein CASSGGRTSGGNEQFF.

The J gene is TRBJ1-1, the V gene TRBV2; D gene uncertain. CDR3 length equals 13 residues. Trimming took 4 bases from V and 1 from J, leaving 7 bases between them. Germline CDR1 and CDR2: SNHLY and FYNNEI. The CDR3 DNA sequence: TGTGCCAGCAGTGTTGAGTCGAACACTGAAGCTTTCTTT. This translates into CASSVESNTEAFF.

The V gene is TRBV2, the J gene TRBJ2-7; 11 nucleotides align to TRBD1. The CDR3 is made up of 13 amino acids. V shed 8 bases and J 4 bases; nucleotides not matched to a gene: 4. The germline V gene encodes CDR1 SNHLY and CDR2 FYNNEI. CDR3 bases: TGTGCCAGCTGGGACAGGGGGGTGTACGAGCAGTACGTC. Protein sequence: CASWDRGVYEQYV.

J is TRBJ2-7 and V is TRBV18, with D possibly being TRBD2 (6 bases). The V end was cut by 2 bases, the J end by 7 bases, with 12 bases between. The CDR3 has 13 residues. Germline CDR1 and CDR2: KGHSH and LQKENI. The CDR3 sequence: CASSPVGAGEQYV. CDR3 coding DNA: TGTGCCAGCTCACCAGTAGGGGCGGGAGAGCAGTACGTC.

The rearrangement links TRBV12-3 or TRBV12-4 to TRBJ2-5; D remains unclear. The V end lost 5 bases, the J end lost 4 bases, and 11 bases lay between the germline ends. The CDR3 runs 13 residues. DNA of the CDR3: TGTGCCAGCAGTCCCCCGTTTATAGAGACCCAGTACTTC. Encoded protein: CASSPPFIETQYF.

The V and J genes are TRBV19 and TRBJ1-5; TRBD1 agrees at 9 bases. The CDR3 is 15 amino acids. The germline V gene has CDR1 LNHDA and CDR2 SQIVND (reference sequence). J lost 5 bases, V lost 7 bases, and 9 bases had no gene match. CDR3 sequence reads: CASTRQGEGDQPQHF. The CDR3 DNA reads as TGTGCCAGTACCCGACAGGGGGAAGGCGATCAGCCCCAGCATTTT.

The CDR3 sequence: CASSSVRGGLKETQYF. The CDR3 DNA is TGTGCCAGCAGCTCCGTACGGGGGGGGTTGAAAGAGACCCAGTACTTC. V is TRBV11-2 and J is TRBJ2-5; 8 nucleotides align to TRBD2. J was trimmed by 3 bases and V by 4 bases; bases with no gene match: 10. The CDR3 runs to 16 residues. CDR1 and CDR2 (germline): SGHAT, FQNNGV.

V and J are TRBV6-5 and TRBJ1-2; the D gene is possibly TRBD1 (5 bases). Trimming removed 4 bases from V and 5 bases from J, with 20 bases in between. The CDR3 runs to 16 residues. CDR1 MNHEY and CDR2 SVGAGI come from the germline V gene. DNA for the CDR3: TGTGCCAGCAGTTCCAAGGGGTTAGCTTATACTTATGGCTACACCTTC. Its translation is CASSSKGLAYTYGYTF.

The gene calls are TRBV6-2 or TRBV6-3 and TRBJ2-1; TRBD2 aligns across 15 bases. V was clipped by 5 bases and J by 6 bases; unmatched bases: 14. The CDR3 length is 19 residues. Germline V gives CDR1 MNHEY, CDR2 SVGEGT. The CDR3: CASSGRTSGGARSINEQFF. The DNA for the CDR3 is TGTGCCAGCAGTGGACGGACTAGCGGGGGGGCCCGCAGTATCAATGAGCAGTTCTTC.

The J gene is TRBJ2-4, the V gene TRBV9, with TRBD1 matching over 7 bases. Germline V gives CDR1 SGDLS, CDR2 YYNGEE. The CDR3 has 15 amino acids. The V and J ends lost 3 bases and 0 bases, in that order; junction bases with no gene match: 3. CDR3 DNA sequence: TGTGCCAGCAGCGCAGGGGGTACAGCCAAAAACATTCAGTACTTC. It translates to CASSAGGTAKNIQYF.

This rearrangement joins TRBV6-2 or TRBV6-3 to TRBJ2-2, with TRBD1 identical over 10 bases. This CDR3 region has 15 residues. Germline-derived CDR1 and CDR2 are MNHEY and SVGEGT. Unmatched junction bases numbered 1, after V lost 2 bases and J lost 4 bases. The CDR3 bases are TGTGCCAGCAGTTACCGGACAGGGGGCACCGGGGAGCTGTTTTTT. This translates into CASSYRTGGTGELFF.

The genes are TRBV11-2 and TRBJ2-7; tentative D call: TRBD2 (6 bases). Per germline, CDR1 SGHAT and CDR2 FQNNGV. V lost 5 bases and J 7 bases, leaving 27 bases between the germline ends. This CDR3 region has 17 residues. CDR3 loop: CASSPGRGGRGRGEQYV. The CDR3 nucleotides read TGTGCCAGCAGCCCGGGACGGGGCGGAAGGGGTCGGGGGGAGCAGTACGTC.

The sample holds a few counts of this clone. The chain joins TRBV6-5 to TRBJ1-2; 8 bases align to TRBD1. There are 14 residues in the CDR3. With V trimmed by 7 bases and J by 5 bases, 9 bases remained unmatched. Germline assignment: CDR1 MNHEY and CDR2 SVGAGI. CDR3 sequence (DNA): TGTGCCAGCACCGCCGACAGGGGAGGGTATGGCTACACCTTC. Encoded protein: CASTADRGGYGYTF.

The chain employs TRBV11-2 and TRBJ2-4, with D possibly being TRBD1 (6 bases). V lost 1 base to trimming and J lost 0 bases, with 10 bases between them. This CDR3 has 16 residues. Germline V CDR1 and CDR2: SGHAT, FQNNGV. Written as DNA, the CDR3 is TGTGCCAGCAGCTTAGCGCAGGGGCTAGCCAAAAACATTCAGTACTTC. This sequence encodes CASSLAQGLAKNIQYF.

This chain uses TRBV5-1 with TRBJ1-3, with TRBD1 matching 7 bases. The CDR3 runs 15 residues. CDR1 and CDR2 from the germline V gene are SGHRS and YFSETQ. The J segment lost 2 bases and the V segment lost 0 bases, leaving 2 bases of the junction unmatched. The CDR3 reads CASSLVTGAGNTIYF. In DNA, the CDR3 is TGCGCCAGCAGCTTGGTTACAGGGGCTGGAAACACCATATATTTT.

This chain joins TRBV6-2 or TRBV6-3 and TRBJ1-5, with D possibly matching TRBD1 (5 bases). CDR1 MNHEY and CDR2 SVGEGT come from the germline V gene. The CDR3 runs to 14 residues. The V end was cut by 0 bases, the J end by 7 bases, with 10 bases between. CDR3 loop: CASSYSGRGQPQHF. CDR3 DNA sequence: TGTGCCAGCAGTTACTCGGGCCGGGGGCAGCCCCAGCATTTT.

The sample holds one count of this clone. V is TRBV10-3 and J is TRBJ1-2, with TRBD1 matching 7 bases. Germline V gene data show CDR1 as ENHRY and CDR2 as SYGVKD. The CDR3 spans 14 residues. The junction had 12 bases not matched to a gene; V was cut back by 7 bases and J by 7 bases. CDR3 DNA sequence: TGTGCCATCAAATACGACAGGGATTCCGGTGGCTACACCTTC. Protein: CAIKYDRDSGGYTF.

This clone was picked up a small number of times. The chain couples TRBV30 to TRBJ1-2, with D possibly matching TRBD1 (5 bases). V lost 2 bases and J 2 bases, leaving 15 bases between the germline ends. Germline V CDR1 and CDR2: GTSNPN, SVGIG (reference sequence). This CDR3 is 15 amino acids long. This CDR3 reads CAWSPPFDRNYGYTF. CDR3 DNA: TGTGCCTGGAGTCCCCCCTTCGACAGAAACTATGGCTACACCTTC.

DNA of the CDR3: TGTGCCAGCAGCTTTTCTAGCGGGGGAGCCTCCGGGGAGCTGTTTTTT. This encodes CASSFSSGGASGELFF. The V call is TRBV11-3, the J call TRBJ2-2; 10 bases map to TRBD2. V trimming: 3 bases; J trimming: 6 bases; junction bases outside the gene matches: 7. The length of the CDR3 is 16 residues. Per germline, CDR1 SGHNT and CDR2 YENEEA.

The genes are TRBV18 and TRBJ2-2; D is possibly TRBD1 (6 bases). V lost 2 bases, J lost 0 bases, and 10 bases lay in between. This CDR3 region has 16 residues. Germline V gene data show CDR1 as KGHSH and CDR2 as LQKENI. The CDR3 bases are TGTGCCAGCTCACCAGGACAGATCGCGAACACCGGGGAGCTGTTTTTT. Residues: CASSPGQIANTGELFF.

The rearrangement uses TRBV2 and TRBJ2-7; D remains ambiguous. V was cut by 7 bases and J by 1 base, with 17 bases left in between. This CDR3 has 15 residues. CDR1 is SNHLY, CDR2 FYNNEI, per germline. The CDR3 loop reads CASTKNSQRSYEQYV. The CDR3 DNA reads TGTGCCAGCACCAAGAACTCACAGAGATCCTACGAGCAGTACGTC.

As DNA, the CDR3 is TGTGCCAGCTCACCGTCAGGGCGAGAGACCCAGTACTTC. Amino acid sequence: CASSPSGRETQYF. The rearrangement uses TRBV18 and TRBJ2-5; D may be TRBD1 (5 bases). V lost 3 bases, J lost 4 bases, and 9 bases lay in between. CDR3 size: 13 residues. Germline V lookup: CDR1 KGHSH, CDR2 LQKENI.

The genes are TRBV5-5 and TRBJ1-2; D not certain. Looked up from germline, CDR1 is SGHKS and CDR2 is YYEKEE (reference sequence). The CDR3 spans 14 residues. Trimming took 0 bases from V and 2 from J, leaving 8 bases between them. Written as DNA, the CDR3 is TGTGCCAGCAGCTTGGGAGGGATGAACTATGGCTACACCTTC. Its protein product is CASSLGGMNYGYTF.

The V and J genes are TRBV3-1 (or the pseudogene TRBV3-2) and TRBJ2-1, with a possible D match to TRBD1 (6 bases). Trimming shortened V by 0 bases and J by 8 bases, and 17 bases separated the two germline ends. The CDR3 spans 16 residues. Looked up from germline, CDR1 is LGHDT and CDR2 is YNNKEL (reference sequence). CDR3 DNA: TGTGCCAGCAGCCAAGATTTAGGGGGTTTTGGGGATGAGCAGTTCTTC. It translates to CASSQDLGGFGDEQFF.

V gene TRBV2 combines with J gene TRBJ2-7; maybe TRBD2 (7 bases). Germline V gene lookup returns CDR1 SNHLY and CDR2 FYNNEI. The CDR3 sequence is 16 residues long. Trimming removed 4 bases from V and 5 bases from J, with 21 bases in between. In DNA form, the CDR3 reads TGTGCCAGCAGTGGAGGGGGGGCCTCCAAGATTGACGAGCAGTACGTC. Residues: CASSGGGASKIDEQYV.

This CDR3 is CATSPTGEVPDTQYF. The DNA of the CDR3 is TGTGCCACCAGCCCCACAGGGGAAGTCCCAGATACGCAGTATTTT. The chain employs TRBV24-1 and TRBJ2-3, with 7 bases aligning to TRBD1. V lost 7 bases and J lost 4; bases outside the gene matches: 10. Per the germline V gene, CDR1 is KGHDR and CDR2 is SFDVKD. CDR3 size: 15 residues.

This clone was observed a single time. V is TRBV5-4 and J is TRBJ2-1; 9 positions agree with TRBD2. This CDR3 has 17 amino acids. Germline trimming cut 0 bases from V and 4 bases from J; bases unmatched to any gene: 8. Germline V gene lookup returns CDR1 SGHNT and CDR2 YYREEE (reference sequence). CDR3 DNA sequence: TGTGCCAGCAGCTTGGAGCCTAGCGGGGCGAAATACAATGAGCAGTTCTTC. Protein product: CASSLEPSGAKYNEQFF.